Presented here are 3 T cell receptor beta chains from one specimen sequenced in a study of tumor-infiltrating lymphocytes in localized non-small cell lung cancer listed by TCRdb under 2021. The library was made by the immunoSEQ multiplex PCR assay. Held by TCRdb, this immuneACCESS table contains in-frame sequences only and omits some clones. Under half of the omission traces to an unresolved V gene where checked; the cause of the rest is unknown. Across this sample there are about 15,000 clones, with 70% to 90% seen only once. The ten most abundant clones make up about 9.4% of the sample. Sequenced sample: uninvolved lung tissue not adjacent to the tumor. These receptors originate from a human donor with non-small cell lung cancer.

The V call is TRBV30, the J call TRBJ2-3; D may be TRBD2 (6 bases). This CDR3 region has 16 residues. The ends were cut back, 3 bases at V and 2 bases at J, with 18 bases in the middle. Per the germline V gene, CDR1 is GTSNPN and CDR2 is SVGIG (reference sequence). The CDR3 DNA is TGTGCCTGGAGGTTTCCCCAAAGCGGGTACACAGATACGCAGTATTTT. Translation gives CAWRFPQSGYTDTQYF.

The V gene is TRBV11-3, the J gene TRBJ2-1; D possibly corresponds to TRBD2 (6 bases). This CDR3 has 15 amino acids. In germline, CDR1 is SGHNT, CDR2 YENEEA. V lost 6 bases to trimming and J lost 2 bases, with 14 bases between them. The CDR3 DNA reads TGTGCCAGCAGTCGGACGGGAGAAACCTACAATGAGCAGTTCTTC. Translating gives CASSRTGETYNEQFF.

The rearrangement uses TRBV5-1 and TRBJ2-5, with 7 nucleotides matching TRBD2. CDR3 size: 13 residues. Germline trimming cut 2 bases from V and 5 bases from J; bases unmatched to any gene: 3. Germline CDR1 is SGHRS and CDR2 is YFSETQ. CDR3 residues: CASSFGEGETQYF. The CDR3 region has the DNA TGCGCCAGCAGCTTTGGGGAGGGGGAGACCCAGTACTTC.